This T cell receptor (beta chain) appears in the sequencing data of a study of blood T cell repertoires in COVID-19. Study background: There were acute and convalescent COVID-19 samples, and they came from the United States, Italy and Spain. The analysed material was cDNA or gDNA that came from T cells, B-cell-depleted T cells, or PBMCs.

This CDR3 has 13 residues. V gave up 4 bases and J gave up 5 bases; unmatched junction bases: 2. Germline values: CDR1 LNHDA, CDR2 SQIVND (reference sequence). Original processing notes: How many nucleated cells were present was estimated from reference gene primer amplification. Clones were read by immunoSEQ multiplex PCR, and TCRdb kept only the in-frame ones, dropping some. D and trimming were read from the DNA, whereas the V and J calls and clone size are those reported in that table. The data hold about half a million clones, with roughly 85% observed a single time. The receptor's source is a human donor in a cohort sampled during active COVID-19. The chain joins TRBV19 to TRBJ2-7, with 10 bases that match TRBD2. The sample consisted of peripheral blood. CDR3 sequence (DNA): TGTGCCAGTAGTACTAGCGGGAGACACGAGCAGTACTTC. Translating gives CASSTSGRHEQYF.